In its sample, the clone carrying this TCR beta chain was seen many times. The antigen is not known. This entry belongs to a study of breast tumors, draining lymph nodes, adjacent tissues. Trimming at V came to 10 bases and at J to 2 bases, leaving 13 bases not matched to a gene. The CDR3 has 15 amino acids. CDR1 SGHNT and CDR2 YYREEE come from the germline V gene (reference sequence). Whole-study findings and limits: The data were judged consistent with most tumor T cells coming from lymph node and expanding in tumor. Tumors had less TCR diversity than lymph nodes, more than nontumor tissue.

MiXCR, run by TCRdb on the multiplex PCR reads, gives a single entry per CDR3 protein. The repertoire holds tens of thousands of distinct CDR3 sequences, roughly 58% seen once, with 14% in the top ten. The sample taken for sequencing was breast tumor tissue. V is TRBV5-4 and J is TRBJ2-3, with 7 bases fitting TRBD2. The receptor was derived from a female donor with breast cancer. Some clones in this sample may be carry-over from other donors' samples. The CDR3 protein is CAWGWDYNPTDTQYF. The CDR3 DNA reads as TGTGCCTGGGGGTGGGACTATAATCCCACAGATACGCAGTATTTT.